The 18 T cell receptor beta chains reported below all come from one sample, sequenced in a study of blood T cell repertoires in COVID-19. The protocol was immunoSEQ multiplex PCR, while the TCRdb copy is restricted to in-frame clones and leaves out a portion. The sample comprises around 150,000 clones, roughly 80% of which are singletons, and approximately 9% rests with the top ten. The specimen sequenced was peripheral blood. Receptors were obtained from a woman of 80 years or more in a cohort sampled during active or convalescent COVID-19.

This clone appeared a single time. V usage is TRBV28 and J usage is TRBJ2-1, with 13 nucleotides matching TRBD2. The J segment lost 7 bases and the V segment lost 5 bases, leaving 5 bases of the junction unmatched. Looked up from germline, CDR1 is MDHEN and CDR2 is SYDVKM. The CDR3 has 15 amino acids. This chain's CDR3 is CASSRPGLAGNEQFF. CDR3 sequence (DNA): TGTGCCAGCAGTCGTCCGGGACTAGCGGGGAATGAGCAGTTCTTC.

The chain recombines TRBV28 with TRBJ1-2; D perhaps matches TRBD1 (5 bases). The CDR3 is 14 amino acids. Trimming removed 6 bases at V and 5 bases at J, with 16 bases between. Germline V gene lookup returns CDR1 MDHEN and CDR2 SYDVKM. This chain's CDR3 is CASSLGGNLYGYTF. The DNA for the CDR3 is TGTGCCAGCAGCCTTGGGGGGAATCTTTATGGCTACACCTTC.

This sequence joins TRBV29-1 and TRBJ1-1; a possible D gene is TRBD1 (6 bases). This CDR3 region has 14 residues. The germline V gene encodes CDR1 SQVTM and CDR2 ANQGSEA. Trimming took 0 bases from V and 3 from J, leaving 11 bases between them. In DNA form, the CDR3 reads TGCAGCGTTGAAGAACAGGGAGGGGACACTGAAGCTTTCTTT. It specifies CSVEEQGGDTEAFF.

The chain links TRBV4-3 to TRBJ2-2; the D is unclear. Between the trimmed V and J ends, which lost 3 bases and 3 bases, there was a span of 11 bases. The CDR3 has 15 amino acids. Germline loops: CDR1 LGHNA, CDR2 YSLEER. CDR3 residues: CASSQTPLDTGELFF. CDR3 bases: TGCGCCAGCAGCCAGACACCTTTGGACACCGGGGAGCTGTTTTTT.

This chain connects TRBV10-3 to TRBJ1-6; D remains ambiguous. CDR1 is ENHRY, CDR2 SYGVKD, per germline. CDR3 length: 14 residues. V was clipped by 7 bases and J by 7 bases, with 14 bases between them. Here the CDR3 DNA reads TGTGCCATCACCGAGAGTGATTTCAATTCACCCCTCCACTTT. Residues: CAITESDFNSPLHF.

This clone was counted only a few times. The chain has TRBV18 and TRBJ1-1, with D uncertain. Germline assignment: CDR1 KGHSH and CDR2 LQKENI. V lost 4 bases and J 1 base, leaving 7 bases between the germline ends. This CDR3 spans 13 amino acids. Written as DNA, the CDR3 is TGTGCCAGCTCACTACAGACGAACACTGAAGCTTTCTTT. It translates to CASSLQTNTEAFF.

This chain connects TRBV3-1 (or the pseudogene TRBV3-2) to TRBJ1-4; no reliable D call. The CDR3 consists of 14 residues. Germline V gene sequence: CDR1 LGHDT, CDR2 YNNKEL (reference sequence). Trimming shortened V by 4 bases and J by 7 bases, and 13 bases separated the two germline ends. Here the CDR3 reads CASSPPVSGEKLFF. The CDR3 DNA follows: TGTGCCAGCAGCCCTCCCGTGTCGGGTGAAAAACTGTTTTTT.

The rearrangement uses TRBV4-2 and TRBJ2-7, with D possibly matching TRBD1 (5 bases). The CDR3 has 18 residues. The germline CDR1 and CDR2 sequences are LGHNA and YNFKEQ. V lost 1 base and J lost 3, with 22 bases in between. CDR3 loop: CASSQAGLRQPRLYEQYF. The CDR3 DNA is TGTGCCAGCAGCCAAGCGGGCCTAAGACAGCCACGACTCTACGAGCAGTACTTC.

A single count supports this clone. The CDR3 is CASRWTGVNTGELFF. In nucleotides, the CDR3 is TGTGCCAGCAGATGGACAGGGGTGAACACCGGGGAGCTGTTTTTT. The genes are TRBV7-9 and TRBJ2-2; TRBD1 matches at 9 bases. CDR1 and CDR2 from the germline V gene are SEHNR and FQNEAQ (reference sequence). CDR3 size: 15 residues. V shed 6 bases and J 1 base; nucleotides not matched to a gene: 3.

The V gene is TRBV3-1 (or the pseudogene TRBV3-2), the J gene TRBJ1-1, with 7 nucleotides matching TRBD1. The CDR3 covers 14 residues. V shed 6 bases and J 3 bases; nucleotides not matched to a gene: 7. The germline V gene encodes CDR1 LGHDT and CDR2 YNNKEL (reference sequence). The CDR3 sequence: CASSSLTGYTEAFF. The CDR3 nucleotides are TGTGCCAGCAGTTCCCTGACAGGGTACACTGAAGCTTTCTTT.

Of note for this clone: This likely comes from a read error, as the CDR3 has no conserved phenylalanine or tryptophan at its end. The DNA is omitted, as the CDR3 cannot be located on it reliably, and the CDR3 follows TCRdb's listing. This chain connects TRBV19 to TRBJ1-2; the table's D call, TRBD1, has no DNA check behind it. The germline V gene encodes CDR1 LNHDA and CDR2 SQIVND (reference sequence). The CDR3 adds up to 12 amino acids, both ends counted. This CDR3 reads CASSIPDSELVV.

As concerns this clone: One end of the junction is discordant with germline, which a read error may explain. The chain couples TRBV2 to TRBJ2-7, with TRBD2 matching over 9 bases. Germline loops: CDR1 SNHLY, CDR2 FYNNEI. The CDR3 loop spans 14 amino acids. The CDR3 loop is CASNEISGGVEQYF. The CDR3 nucleotides read TGTGCCAGCAATGAAATTAGCGGGGGAGTAGAGCAGTACTTC. Supplemented by reference TRBV2 and TRBJ2-7, the full variable domain reads EPEVTQTPSHQVTQMGQEVILRCVPISNHLYFYWYRQILGQKVEFLVSFYNNEISEKSEIFDDQFSVERPDGSNFTLKIRSTKLEDSAMYFCASNEISGGVEQYFGPGTRLTVT.

The chain combines TRBV12-1 with TRBJ1-2. TRBV12-1 is termed a pseudogene. The CDR3 length is 14 residues. CDR3 DNA: TGTGCCAGCAGCTTCAAGAGGAGCAACTATGGCTACACCTTC. Translated: CASSFKRSNYGYTF.

The chain recombines TRBV14 with TRBJ1-2; unclear D gene. Germline values: CDR1 SGHDN, CDR2 FVKESK. The CDR3 consists of 13 residues. The ends were cut back, 2 bases at V and 5 bases at J, with 9 bases in the middle. CDR3 DNA: TGTGCCAGCAGCCAATTGGCCAAGTATGGCTACACCTTC. Encoded protein: CASSQLAKYGYTF.

J is TRBJ1-6 and V is TRBV10-3; D may be TRBD1 (5 bases). V lost 2 bases and J 9 bases, leaving 11 bases between the germline ends. The CDR3 length is 14 residues. The germline CDR1 and CDR2 sequences are ENHRY and SYGVKD. The CDR3 sequence: CAISEVVGGSPLHF. The CDR3 bases are TGTGCCATCAGTGAGGTCGTGGGGGGTTCACCCCTCCACTTT.

The rearrangement links TRBV7-9 to TRBJ2-3; TRBD2 is a possible D gene (5 bases). Per germline, CDR1 SEHNR and CDR2 FQNEAQ (reference sequence). CDR3 length: 12 residues. V lost 7 bases and J lost 3, with 8 bases in between. CDR3 loop: CASTRGTDTQYF. For the CDR3, the DNA is TGTGCCAGCACCCGAGGGACAGATACGCAGTATTTT.

The chain recombines TRBV15 with TRBJ1-5; 11 bases are a match to TRBD1. The ends lost 5 bases at V and 7 bases at J; junction bases unmatched: 4. The CDR3 extends over 14 amino acids. Germline CDR1 is LNHNV and CDR2 is YYDKDF (reference sequence). The CDR3, as DNA: TGTGCCACCAGCCGGGACAGGGGGGACCAGCCCCAGCATTTT. Amino acids: CATSRDRGDQPQHF.

This rearrangement joins TRBV18 to TRBJ1-2; D might be TRBD1 (5 bases). V lost 3 bases and J 3 bases, leaving 14 bases between the germline ends. Germline-derived CDR1 and CDR2 are KGHSH and LQKENI. This CDR3 is built from 15 residues. The CDR3 nucleotides read TGTGCCAGCTCACCTAACGCTGGGGGGGACTATGGCTACACCTTC. Amino acids: CASSPNAGGDYGYTF.